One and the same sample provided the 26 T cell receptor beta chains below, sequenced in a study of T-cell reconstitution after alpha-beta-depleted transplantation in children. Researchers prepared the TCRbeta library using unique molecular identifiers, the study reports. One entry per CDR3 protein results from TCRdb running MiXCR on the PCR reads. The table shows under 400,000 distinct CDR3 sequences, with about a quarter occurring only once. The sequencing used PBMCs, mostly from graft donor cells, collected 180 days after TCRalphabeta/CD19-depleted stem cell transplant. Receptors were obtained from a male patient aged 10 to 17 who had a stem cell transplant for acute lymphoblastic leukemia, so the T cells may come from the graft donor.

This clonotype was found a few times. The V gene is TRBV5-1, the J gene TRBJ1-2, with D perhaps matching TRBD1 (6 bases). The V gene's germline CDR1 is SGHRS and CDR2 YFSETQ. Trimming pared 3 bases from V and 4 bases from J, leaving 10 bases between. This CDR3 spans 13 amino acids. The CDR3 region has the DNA TGCGCCAGCAGCTCTACAGGGATCTATGGCTACACCTTC. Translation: CASSSTGIYGYTF.

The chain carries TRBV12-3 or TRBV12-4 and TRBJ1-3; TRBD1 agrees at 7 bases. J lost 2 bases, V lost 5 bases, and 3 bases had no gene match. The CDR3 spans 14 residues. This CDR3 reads CASSTRGPGNTIYF. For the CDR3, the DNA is TGTGCCAGCAGTACGAGGGGGCCTGGAAACACCATATATTTT.

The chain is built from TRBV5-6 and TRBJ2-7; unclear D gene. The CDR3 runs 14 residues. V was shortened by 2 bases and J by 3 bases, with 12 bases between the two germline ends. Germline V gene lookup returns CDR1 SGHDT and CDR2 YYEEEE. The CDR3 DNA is TGTGCCAGCAGCTTTAAACTCCACTACTACGAGCAGTACTTC. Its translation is CASSFKLHYYEQYF. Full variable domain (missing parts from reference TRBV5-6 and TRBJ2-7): DAGVTQSPTHLIKTRGQQVTLRCSPKSGHDTVSWYQQALGQGPQFIFQYYEEEERQRGNFPDRFSGHQFPNYSSELNVNALLLGDSALYLCASSFKLHYYEQYFGPGTRLTVT.

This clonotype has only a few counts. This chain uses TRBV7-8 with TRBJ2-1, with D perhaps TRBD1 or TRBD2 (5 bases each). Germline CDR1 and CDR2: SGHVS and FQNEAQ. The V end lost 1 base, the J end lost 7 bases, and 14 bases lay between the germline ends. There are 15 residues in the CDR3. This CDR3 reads CASSLVGTSTNEQFF. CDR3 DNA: TGTGCCAGCAGCTTAGTTGGGACCTCTACAAATGAGCAGTTCTTC.

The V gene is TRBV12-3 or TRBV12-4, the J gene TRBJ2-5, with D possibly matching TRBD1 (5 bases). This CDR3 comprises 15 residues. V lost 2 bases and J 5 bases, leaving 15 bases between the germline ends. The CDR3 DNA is TGTGCCAGCAGTTTAATCGCCAGGGTTCCGGAGACCCAGTACTTC. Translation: CASSLIARVPETQYF.

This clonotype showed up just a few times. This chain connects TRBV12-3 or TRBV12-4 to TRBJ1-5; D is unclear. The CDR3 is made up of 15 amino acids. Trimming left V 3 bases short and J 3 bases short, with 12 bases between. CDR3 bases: TGTGCCAGCAGTTTTATGCGGGGTGACAATCAGCCCCAGCATTTT. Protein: CASSFMRGDNQPQHF.

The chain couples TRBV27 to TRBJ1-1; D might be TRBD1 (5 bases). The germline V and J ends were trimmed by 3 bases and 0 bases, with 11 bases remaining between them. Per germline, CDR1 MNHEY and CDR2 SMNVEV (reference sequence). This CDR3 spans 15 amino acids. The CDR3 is CASSFRQLMNTEAFF. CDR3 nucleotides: TGTGCCAGCAGTTTTAGACAGTTAATGAACACTGAAGCTTTCTTT.

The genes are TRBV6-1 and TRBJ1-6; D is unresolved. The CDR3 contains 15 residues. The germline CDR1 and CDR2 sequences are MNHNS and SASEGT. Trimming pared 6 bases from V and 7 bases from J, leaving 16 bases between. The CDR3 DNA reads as TGTGCCAGCAGGCAACGGGAACAGATGAATTCACCCCTCCACTTT. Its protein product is CASRQREQMNSPLHF.

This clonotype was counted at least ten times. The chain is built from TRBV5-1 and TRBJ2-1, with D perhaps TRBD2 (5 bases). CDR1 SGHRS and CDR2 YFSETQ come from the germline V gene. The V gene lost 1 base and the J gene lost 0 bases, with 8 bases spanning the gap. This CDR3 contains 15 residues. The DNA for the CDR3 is TGCGCCAGCAGCTTGCCTCGGGACTCCTACAATGAGCAGTTCTTC. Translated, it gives CASSLPRDSYNEQFF.

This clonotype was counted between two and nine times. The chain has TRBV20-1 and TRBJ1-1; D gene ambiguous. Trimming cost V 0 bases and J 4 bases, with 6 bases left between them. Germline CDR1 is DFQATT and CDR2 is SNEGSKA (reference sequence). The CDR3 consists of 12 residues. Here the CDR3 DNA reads TGCAGTGCTAGAGACCAGGTCACTGAAGCTTTCTTT. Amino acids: CSARDQVTEAFF.

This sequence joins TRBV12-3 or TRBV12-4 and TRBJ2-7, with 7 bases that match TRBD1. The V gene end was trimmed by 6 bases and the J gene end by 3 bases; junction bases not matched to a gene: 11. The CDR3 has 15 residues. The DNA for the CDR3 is TGTGCCAGCAGAAGCGACAGGGAATCGCTCTACGAGCAGTACTTC. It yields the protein CASRSDRESLYEQYF.

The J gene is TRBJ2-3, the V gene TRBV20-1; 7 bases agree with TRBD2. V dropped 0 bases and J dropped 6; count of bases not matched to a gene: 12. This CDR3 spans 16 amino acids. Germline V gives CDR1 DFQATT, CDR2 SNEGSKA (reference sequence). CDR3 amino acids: CSARDTRGGPLDTQYF. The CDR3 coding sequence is TGCAGTGCTAGAGATACGCGGGGAGGGCCATTGGATACGCAGTATTTT.

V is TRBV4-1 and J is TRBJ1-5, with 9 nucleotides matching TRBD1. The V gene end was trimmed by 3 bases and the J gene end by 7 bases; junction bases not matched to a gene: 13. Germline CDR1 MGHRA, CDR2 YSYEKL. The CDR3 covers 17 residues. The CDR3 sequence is CASSHLGRDREKQPQHF. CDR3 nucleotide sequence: TGCGCCAGCAGCCACCTAGGGCGGGACAGGGAAAAACAGCCCCAGCATTTT.

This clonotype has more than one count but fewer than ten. This chain's CDR3 is CASSLPGGGDGYTF. For the CDR3, the DNA is TGCGCCAGCAGCCTTCCGGGGGGAGGCGATGGCTACACCTTC. The V gene is TRBV10-2, the J gene TRBJ1-2; D might be TRBD1 (5 bases). Germline V CDR1 and CDR2: WSHSY, SAAADI. Trimming stripped 6 bases from V and 6 bases from J, with 17 bases between. This CDR3 has 14 amino acids.

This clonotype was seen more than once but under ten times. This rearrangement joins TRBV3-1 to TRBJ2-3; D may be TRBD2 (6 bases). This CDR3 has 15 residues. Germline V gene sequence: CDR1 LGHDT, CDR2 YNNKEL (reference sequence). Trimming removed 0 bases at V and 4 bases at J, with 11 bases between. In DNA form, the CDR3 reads TGTGCCAGCAGCCAAGAACACCTAGCGTCAGATACGCAGTATTTT. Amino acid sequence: CASSQEHLASDTQYF.

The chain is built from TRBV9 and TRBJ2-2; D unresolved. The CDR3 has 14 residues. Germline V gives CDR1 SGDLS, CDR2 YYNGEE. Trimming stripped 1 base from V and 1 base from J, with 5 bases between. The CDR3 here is CASSVLGNTGELFF. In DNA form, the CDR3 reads TGTGCCAGCAGCGTATTGGGGAACACCGGGGAGCTGTTTTTT.

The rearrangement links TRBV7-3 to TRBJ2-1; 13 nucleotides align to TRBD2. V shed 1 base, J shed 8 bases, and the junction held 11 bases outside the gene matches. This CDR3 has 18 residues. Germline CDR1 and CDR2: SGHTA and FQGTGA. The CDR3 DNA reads TGTGCCAGCAGCTTAAGTAGACGAGGACTAGCGGGAGTTGATGAGCAGTTCTTC. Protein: CASSLSRRGLAGVDEQFF.

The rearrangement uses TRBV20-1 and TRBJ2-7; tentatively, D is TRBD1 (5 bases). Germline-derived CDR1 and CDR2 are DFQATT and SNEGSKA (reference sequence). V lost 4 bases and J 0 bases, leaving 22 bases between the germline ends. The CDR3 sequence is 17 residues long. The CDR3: CSATLVRGIRSSYEQYF. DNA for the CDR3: TGCAGTGCTACGCTCGTTAGGGGAATTAGGAGCTCCTACGAGCAGTACTTC.

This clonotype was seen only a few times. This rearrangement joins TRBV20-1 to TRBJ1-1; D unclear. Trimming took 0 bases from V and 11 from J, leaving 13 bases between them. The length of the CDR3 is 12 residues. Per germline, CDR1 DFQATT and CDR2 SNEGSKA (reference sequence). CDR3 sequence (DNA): TGCAGTGCTAGAGATCGGAACCAGGAGGCTTTCTTT. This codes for CSARDRNQEAFF.

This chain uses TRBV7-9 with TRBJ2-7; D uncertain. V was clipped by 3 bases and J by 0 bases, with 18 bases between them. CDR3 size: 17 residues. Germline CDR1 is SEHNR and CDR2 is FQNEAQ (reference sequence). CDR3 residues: CASSFSWTESSSYEQYF. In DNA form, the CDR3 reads TGTGCCAGCAGCTTTTCCTGGACGGAATCTAGCTCCTACGAGCAGTACTTC.

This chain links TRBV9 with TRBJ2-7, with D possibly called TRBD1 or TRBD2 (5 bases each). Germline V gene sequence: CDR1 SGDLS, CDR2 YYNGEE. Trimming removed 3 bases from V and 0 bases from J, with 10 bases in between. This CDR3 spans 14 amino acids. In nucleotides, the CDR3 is TGTGCCAGCAGCGGGGGACCGAGCTCCTACGAGCAGTACTTC. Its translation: CASSGGPSSYEQYF.

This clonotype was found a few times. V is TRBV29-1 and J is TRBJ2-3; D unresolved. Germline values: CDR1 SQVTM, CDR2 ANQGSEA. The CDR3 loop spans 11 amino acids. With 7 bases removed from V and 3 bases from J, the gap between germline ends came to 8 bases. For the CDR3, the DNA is TGCAGCGCCCGGGCGACAGATACGCAGTATTTT. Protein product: CSARATDTQYF.

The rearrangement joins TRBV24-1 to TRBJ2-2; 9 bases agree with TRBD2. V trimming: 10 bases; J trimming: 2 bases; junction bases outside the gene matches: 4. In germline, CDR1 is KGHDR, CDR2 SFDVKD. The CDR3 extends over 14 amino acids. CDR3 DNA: TGTGCCACGAGAGCGGGAGGTAACACCGGGGAGCTGTTTTTT. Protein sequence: CATRAGGNTGELFF.

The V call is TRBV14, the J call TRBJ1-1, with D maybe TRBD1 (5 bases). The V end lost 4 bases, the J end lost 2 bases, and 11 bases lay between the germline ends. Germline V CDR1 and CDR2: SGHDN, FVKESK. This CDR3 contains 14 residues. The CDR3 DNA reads TGTGCCAGCAGCCCCGATGGGGGAAACACTGAAGCTTTCTTT. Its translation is CASSPDGGNTEAFF.

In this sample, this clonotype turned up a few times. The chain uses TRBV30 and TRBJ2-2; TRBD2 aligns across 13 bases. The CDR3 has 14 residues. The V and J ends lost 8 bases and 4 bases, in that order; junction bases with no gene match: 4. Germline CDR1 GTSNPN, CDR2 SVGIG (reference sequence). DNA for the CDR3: TGTGCCGGGACTAGCGGGATCTCCACCGGGGAGCTGTTTTTT. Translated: CAGTSGISTGELFF.

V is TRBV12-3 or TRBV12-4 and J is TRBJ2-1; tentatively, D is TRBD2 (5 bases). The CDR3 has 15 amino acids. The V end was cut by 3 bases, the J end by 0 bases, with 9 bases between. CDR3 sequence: CASSFQRISYNEQFF. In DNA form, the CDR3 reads TGTGCCAGCAGTTTCCAGCGGATCTCCTACAATGAGCAGTTCTTC.